This T cell receptor (beta chain) was observed in a study of blood T cell repertoires in COVID-19. As for the study in general: Samples came from the United States, Italy and Spain, spanning acute and convalescent COVID-19. Sample material is recorded as cDNA or gDNA derived from T cells, B-cell-depleted T cells, or PBMCs.

V lost 3 bases and J 0 bases, leaving 5 bases between the germline ends. The CDR3 contains 13 residues. CDR1 and CDR2 from the germline V gene are SNHLY and FYNNEI. The data were produced by immunoSEQ multiplex PCR, yet TCRdb's version contains in-frame clones alone and is incomplete. This table holds around 200,000 clones, around 86% found once. The sequence derives from a middle-aged man with active or convalescent COVID-19. J is TRBJ1-1 and V is TRBV2; D is ambiguous. The material sequenced was peripheral blood. CDR3: CASSDGVNTEAFF. CDR3 bases: TGTGCCAGCAGTGACGGGGTGAACACTGAAGCTTTCTTT.